One and the same sample provided the 25 T cell receptor beta chains below, sequenced in a study of blood T cell repertoires in COVID-19 (dated by TCRdb to between 2020 and 2021). The method behind the library was the immunoSEQ multiplex PCR assay. As stored in TCRdb, this immuneACCESS dataset retains in-frame rearrangements with V and J assigned. A fraction of the clones does not appear; measured against another copy, unresolved V genes explain less than half of the discrepancy, and the remainder lacks a known reason. For this sample the table gives 180,000 or so clones, of which around 89% were detected only once. About 4% of the sample goes to the ten largest clones. Sample: peripheral blood. These receptors originate from a woman younger than 45 with acute or convalescent COVID-19.

The rearrangement joins TRBV4-1 to TRBJ2-7; possibly TRBD2 for D (5 bases). The V and J ends lost 1 base and 3 bases respectively, with 13 bases between them. In germline, CDR1 is MGHRA, CDR2 YSYEKL. The CDR3 loop spans 15 amino acids. CDR3 sequence (DNA): TGCGCCAGCAGCCAAGGCCCTAGCAAGATCTACGAGCAGTACTTC. Translated, it gives CASSQGPSKIYEQYF.

The genes are TRBV2 and TRBJ1-6; D is unresolved. This CDR3 region has 12 residues. Looked up from germline, CDR1 is SNHLY and CDR2 is FYNNEI. V lost 7 bases and J lost 9, with 10 bases in between. Here the CDR3 DNA reads TGTGCCAGCACGAGGGAGGGTTCACCCCTCCACTTT. This gives the protein CASTREGSPLHF.

This rearrangement joins TRBV6-5 to TRBJ1-6, with 7 bases identical to TRBD1. Germline V lookup: CDR1 MNHEY, CDR2 SVGAGI. V shed 0 bases, J shed 9 bases, and the junction held 8 bases outside the gene matches. This CDR3 spans 16 amino acids. CDR3 sequence reads: CASSYSTGTDGSPLHF. The DNA of the CDR3 is TGTGCCAGCAGTTACTCGACCGGGACAGACGGTTCACCCCTCCACTTT.

The chain carries TRBV12-3 or TRBV12-4 and TRBJ2-4, with 8 bases fitting TRBD2. After removal of 6 bases from V and 8 bases from J, the junction contained 6 bases not matched to a gene. The CDR3 runs 13 residues. CDR3 DNA: TGTGCCAGCAGACTAGCGGCGGGGTACATTCAGTACTTC. The encoded protein is CASRLAAGYIQYF.

This clone was seen once. The chain couples TRBV14 to TRBJ1-5, with D hard to call. Germline CDR1 is SGHDN and CDR2 is FVKESK. V lost 8 bases and J 11 bases, leaving 10 bases between the germline ends. This CDR3 comprises 10 residues. CDR3 coding DNA: TGTGCCAGCCGTGAGCGGACCCAGCATTTT. Translation: CASRERTQHF.

V and J are TRBV30 and TRBJ2-7; TRBD2 might be the D (6 bases). Germline-derived CDR1 and CDR2 are GTSNPN and SVGIG (reference sequence). This CDR3 is 14 amino acids long. Trimming cost V 0 bases and J 0 bases, with 9 bases left between them. As DNA, the CDR3 is TGTGCCTGGAGTGTACTAGCCTCCTCCTACGAGCAGTACTTC. This encodes CAWSVLASSYEQYF. Filled out from reference TRBV30 and TRBJ2-7, the complete variable domain reads SQTIHQWPATLVQPVGSPLSLECTVEGTSNPNLYWYRQAAGRGLQLLFYSVGIGQISSEVPQNLSASRPQDRQFILSSKKLLLSDSGFYLCAWSVLASSYEQYFGPGTRLTVT.

The V call is TRBV5-1, the J call TRBJ1-1, with 9 positions matching TRBD1. The germline CDR1 and CDR2 sequences are SGHRS and YFSETQ. Unmatched junction bases numbered 4, after V lost 4 bases and J lost 3 bases. The CDR3 runs to 14 residues. CDR3 region: CASSAGTGYTEAFF. Written as DNA, the CDR3 is TGCGCCAGCAGCGCCGGGACAGGGTACACTGAAGCTTTCTTT.

CDR3 DNA: TGCGCCAGCAGAGATGTAACGGGCACTGAAGCTTTCTTT. This sequence encodes CASRDVTGTEAFF. The J gene is TRBJ1-1, the V gene TRBV5-1, with D uncertain. The CDR3 is 13 amino acids. Germline V lookup: CDR1 SGHRS, CDR2 YFSETQ. Trimming removed 5 bases from V and 4 bases from J, with 12 bases in between.

The CDR3 is CASSLGGTPNEQFF. The CDR3 DNA sequence: TGCGCCAGCAGCCTAGGAGGGACTCCCAATGAGCAGTTCTTC. The chain employs TRBV4-1 and TRBJ2-1, with D maybe TRBD2 (6 bases). Germline CDR1 MGHRA, CDR2 YSYEKL. The CDR3 sequence is 14 residues long. The V gene lost 4 bases and the J gene lost 6 bases, with 13 bases spanning the gap.

The chain employs TRBV27 and TRBJ2-1, with D maybe TRBD2 (6 bases). Per germline, CDR1 MNHEY and CDR2 SMNVEV (reference sequence). This CDR3 has 13 residues. Deletions cut 6 bases from V and 4 bases from J, with 10 bases between. The CDR3 sequence is CASSRGFYNEQFF. The CDR3 nucleotides are TGTGCCAGCAGCCGGGGGTTTTACAATGAGCAGTTCTTC.

The chain combines TRBV18 with TRBJ1-5; D possibly corresponds to TRBD1 (5 bases). The V and J ends lost 4 bases and 1 base respectively, with 14 bases between them. Germline-derived CDR1 and CDR2 are KGHSH and LQKENI. CDR3 length equals 16 residues. CDR3 nucleotide sequence: TGTGCCAGCTCACTCAGGGAAGCACCGAGCAATCAGCCCCAGCATTTT. It is translated as CASSLREAPSNQPQHF.

This clone was picked up one time. The chain uses TRBV29-1 and TRBJ2-1, with D possibly TRBD2 on 5 matching bases. Trimming took 7 bases from V and 10 from J, leaving 11 bases between them. This CDR3 is built from 10 residues. The germline V gene encodes CDR1 SQVTM and CDR2 ANQGSEA. The CDR3 here is CSGRSGEQFF. In nucleotides, the CDR3 is TGCAGCGGCCGATCGGGGGAGCAGTTCTTC.

The V call is TRBV18, the J call TRBJ2-3, with 10 bases aligning to TRBD1. The CDR3 length is 18 residues. V lost 6 bases and J lost 7; bases outside the gene matches: 19. The germline V gene encodes CDR1 KGHSH and CDR2 LQKENI. The chain's CDR3 is CASSPSGTGVLHGYTQYF. CDR3 coding DNA: TGTGCCAGCTCGCCCTCCGGGACAGGGGTACTTCATGGGTATACGCAGTATTTT. The whole variable domain, remainder taken from reference TRBV18 and TRBJ2-3, is NAGVMQNPRHLVRRRGQEARLRCSPMKGHSHVYWYRQLPEEGLKFMVYLQKENIIDESGMPKERFSAEFPKEGPSILRIQQVVRGDSAAYFCASSPSGTGVLHGYTQYFGPGTRLTVL.

This rearrangement joins TRBV28 to TRBJ2-7; a possible D gene is TRBD2 (6 bases). The CDR3 length is 15 residues. The germline V gene encodes CDR1 MDHEN and CDR2 SYDVKM. Trimming shortened V by 7 bases and J by 2 bases, and 18 bases separated the two germline ends. This CDR3 reads CASTPSGRLAYEQYF. In nucleotides, the CDR3 is TGTGCCAGCACCCCATCAGGAAGACTAGCCTACGAGCAGTACTTC. The complete variable domain, with remaining parts taken from reference TRBV28 and TRBJ2-7, reads DVKVTQSSRYLVKRTGEKVFLECVQDMDHENMFWYRQDPGLGLRLIYFSYDVKMKEKGDIPEGYSVSREKKERFSLILESASTNQTSMYLCASTPSGRLAYEQYFGPGTRLTVT.

The chain employs TRBV19 and TRBJ1-1; D uncertain. V was cut by 6 bases and J by 1 base, with 9 bases left in between. The CDR3 covers 13 residues. Germline CDR1 reads LNHDA; CDR2 reads SQIVND (reference sequence). CDR3 DNA: TGTGCCAGTAGGTCCCCCGGGAACACTGAAGCTTTCTTT. Translation gives CASRSPGNTEAFF.

The V call is TRBV18, the J call TRBJ1-2, with 8 bases matching TRBD1. Germline CDR1 and CDR2: KGHSH and LQKENI. There are 14 residues in the CDR3. The J segment lost 5 bases and the V segment lost 2 bases, leaving 4 bases of the junction unmatched. The CDR3 sequence is CASSPSTGEYGYTF. CDR3 DNA sequence: TGTGCCAGCTCACCATCGACAGGGGAGTATGGCTACACCTTC.

The V and J genes are TRBV3-1 (or the pseudogene TRBV3-2) and TRBJ2-7; perhaps TRBD1 as D (6 bases). Trimming removed 4 bases from V and 3 bases from J, with 10 bases in between. This CDR3 has 13 amino acids. The germline V gene encodes CDR1 LGHDT and CDR2 YNNKEL (reference sequence). For the CDR3, the DNA is TGTGCCAGCAGCCGTCAGGGGAGCTACGAGCAGTACTTC. Amino acids: CASSRQGSYEQYF.

The gene calls are TRBV19 and TRBJ1-2, with D hard to call. V was trimmed by 7 bases and J by 3 bases, leaving 12 bases between them. Germline V gene sequence: CDR1 LNHDA, CDR2 SQIVND (reference sequence). The CDR3 is made up of 13 amino acids. This CDR3 reads CASTRDTDYGYTF. The CDR3 nucleotides are TGTGCCAGTACCCGAGATACAGACTATGGCTACACCTTC.

V and J are TRBV5-1 and TRBJ1-6; D is ambiguous. V lost 7 bases and J lost 1, with 6 bases in between. Looked up from germline, CDR1 is SGHRS and CDR2 is YFSETQ. This CDR3 has 13 residues. The CDR3 here is CASGLSYNSPLHF. The CDR3 region has the DNA TGCGCCAGCGGACTGTCCTATAATTCACCCCTCCACTTT.

The V gene is TRBV18, the J gene TRBJ2-1; 9 positions match TRBD2. The germline V gene encodes CDR1 KGHSH and CDR2 LQKENI. CDR3 length equals 17 residues. V gave up 1 base and J gave up 2 bases; unmatched junction bases: 6. CDR3 in DNA: TGTGCCAGCTCACCACGGGCTAGCGGGGCAACCTACAATGAGCAGTTCTTC. Translation: CASSPRASGATYNEQFF. Full variable domain (remainder filled in from reference TRBV18 and TRBJ2-1): NAGVMQNPRHLVRRRGQEARLRCSPMKGHSHVYWYRQLPEEGLKFMVYLQKENIIDESGMPKERFSAEFPKEGPSILRIQQVVRGDSAAYFCASSPRASGATYNEQFFGPGTRLTVL.

V is TRBV5-1 and J is TRBJ2-7, with D maybe TRBD2 (6 bases). The germline V and J ends were trimmed by 5 bases and 2 bases, with 8 bases remaining between them. Germline V lookup: CDR1 SGHRS, CDR2 YFSETQ. The CDR3 runs to 12 residues. The CDR3 nucleotides read TGCGCCAGCAGTTCGGGGGCCTACGAGCAGTACTTC. Encoded protein: CASSSGAYEQYF.

To note about this clone: This may arise from a read error, as a much more abundant clone is one base away. This chain connects TRBV6-5 to TRBJ2-1; D possibly corresponds to TRBD2 (6 bases). This CDR3 is built from 14 residues. The germline V and J ends were trimmed by 5 bases and 0 bases, with 8 bases remaining between them. Germline V gene data show CDR1 as MNHEY and CDR2 as SVGAGI. The CDR3 loop is CASSIGSSYNEQFF. CDR3 DNA: TGTGCCAGCAGTATCGGGAGCTCCTACAATGAGCAGTTCTTC.

The CDR3 DNA sequence: TGTGCCAGCAGTTTATCGGAGGGGTTGGGCTACACCTTC. Translation: CASSLSEGLGYTF. V usage is TRBV27 and J usage is TRBJ1-2, with D tentatively TRBD1 (5 bases). The V gene lost 0 bases and the J gene lost 8 bases, with 10 bases spanning the gap. This CDR3 has 13 residues. Germline loops: CDR1 MNHEY, CDR2 SMNVEV (reference sequence).

In DNA form, the CDR3 reads TGCGCCAGCAGCTTGGCCGAGTTCTCCTACGAGCAGTACTTC. This codes for CASSLAEFSYEQYF. The chain carries TRBV5-1 and TRBJ2-7; D is unclear. Germline V gives CDR1 SGHRS, CDR2 YFSETQ. CDR3 length: 14 amino acids. Trimming removed 0 bases from V and 0 bases from J, with 7 bases in between.

The V and J genes are TRBV10-3 and TRBJ2-1; TRBD1 might be the D (6 bases). Germline V gives CDR1 ENHRY, CDR2 SYGVKD. The CDR3 length is 12 residues. Between the trimmed V and J ends, which lost 7 bases and 7 bases, there was a span of 11 bases. This chain's CDR3 is CAITGQPNEQFF. In nucleotides, the CDR3 is TGTGCCATCACCGGACAGCCGAATGAGCAGTTCTTC.